These T cell receptor beta chains were read from a single sample in a study of T cell responses to AZD1222 COVID-19 vaccine. Here immunoSEQ multiplex PCR was the method, and the copy in TCRdb shows in-frame clones only, minus some. The sample carries roughly 67,000 clones, 88% recorded once. Sequences were derived from peripheral blood, sampled on day 0 of AZD1222 vaccination. The receptors shown here come from an adult in good health. CDR3s include the opening cysteine and the closing phenylalanine or tryptophan. A D gene is named only where the DNA matches it firmly. The size of a clone is reported for some rows only, either as once, few or many, or as a class for expanded clones.

>TRBJ2-1|TRBV9|-|17|-
TGTGCCAGCAGCGTACCCAGGGACTTCAACAACGACAATGAGCAGTTCTTC
CASSVPRDFNNDNEQFF
>TRBJ2-5|TRBV4-2|-|18|-
TGTGCCAGCAGCCAAGTAGGGCGAGGGGGCGGGGGCCAAGAGACCCAGTACTTC
CASSQVGRGGGGQETQYF
>TRBJ2-1|TRBV18|-|15|-
TGTGCCAGCTCACCACGCCAGGGCCCCTACAATGAGCAGTTCTTC
CASSPRQGPYNEQFF
>TRBJ2-7|TRBV27|once|14|-
TGTGCCAGCAGTTATGGCGGGATACATGACGAGCAGTACTTC
CASSYGGIHDEQYF
>TRBJ1-6|TRBV30|-|18|TRBD1
TGTGCCTGGACCGGGACAGGGGCCTCCCGAATACTTTTTTCACCCCTCCACTTT
CAWTGTGASRILFSPLHF
>TRBJ2-1|TRBV19|once|16|TRBD2
TGTGCCAGTAGTCGGACTAGCGGGAGCTCCTACAATGAGCAGTTCTTC
CASSRTSGSSYNEQFF
>TRBJ2-2|TRBV7-3|once|18|TRBD2
TGTGCCAGCAGCCTATCTGGGTGGACTAGGTCGAGTACCGGGGAGCTGTTTTTT
CASSLSGWTRSSTGELFF
>TRBJ2-3|TRBV24-1|once|17|-
TGTGCCACCAGTACTCCCCGGGGGCGGACAAGCACAGATACGCAGTATTTT
CATSTPRGRTSTDTQYF
>TRBJ2-1|TRBV10-3|-|13|-
TGTGCCATCAGTTCGGACGTCTACAATGAGCAGTTCTTC
CAISSDVYNEQFF
>TRBJ1-4|TRBV10-3|-|13|TRBD1
TGTGCCACCCGGACAGGGGAGGGGGAAAAACTGTTTTTT
CATRTGEGEKLFF
>TRBJ2-1|TRBV10-3|-|14|TRBD2
TGTGCCATCAGTGATCTTAGCGGGAGAGGTGAGCAGTTCTTC
CAISDLSGRGEQFF
>TRBJ2-3|TRBV18|once|14|TRBD2
TGTGCCAGCTCACCCAGCGGGGGCACAGATACGCAGTATTTT
CASSPSGGTDTQYF
>TRBJ2-7|TRBV7-8|-|16|TRBD2
TGTGCCAGCAGCCTATCTAGCGGGAGGGCCCCCTACGAGCAGTACTTC
CASSLSSGRAPYEQYF
>TRBJ2-1|TRBV2|-|15|-
TGTGCCAGCAGTCCAAGAACGCGAGGGTTTAATGAGCAGTTCTTC
CASSPRTRGFNEQFF
>TRBJ2-3|TRBV7-9|-|14|TRBD2
TGTGCCAGCAGCTTGCAGACTAGCGGGAGAACGCAGTATTTT
CASSLQTSGRTQYF
>TRBJ2-2|TRBV4-3|-|15|-
TGCGCCAGCAGCCAAGGATCAGCGAACACCGGGGAGCTGTTTTTT
CASSQGSANTGELFF
>TRBJ2-5|TRBV6-1|-|16|TRBD2
TGTGCCAGCAACGAAGCAGGGGTTAGCGGGAGAAAGACCCAGTACTTC
CASNEAGVSGRKTQYF
>TRBJ1-6|TRBV27|-|14|TRBD1
TGTGCCAGCAGGTCGGACAGGGGAGGGTCACCCCTCCACTTT
CASRSDRGGSPLHF
>TRBJ1-5|TRBV24-1|-|13|-
TGTGCCACCAGTGATGGACAACATCAGCCCCAGCATTTT
CATSDGQHQPQHF
>TRBJ1-2|TRBV6-5|-|14|TRBD1
TGTGCCAGCAGCGACGGACAGGTTGGACGGGGCTACACCTTC
CASSDGQVGRGYTF
>TRBJ1-1|TRBV20-1|-|12|TRBD1
TGCAGTGCTAGTCGGACAGGCGTTGAAGCTTTCTTT
CSASRTGVEAFF
>TRBJ1-5|TRBV6-4|-|17|TRBD1
TGTGCCAGCAATTCCGGGACAGGGCCTAATAGCAATCAGCCCCAGCATTTT
CASNSGTGPNSNQPQHF
>TRBJ2-3|TRBV5-6|-|15|-
TGTGCCAGCAGCTTGGATTACAGGGCCACAGATACGCAGTATTTT
CASSLDYRATDTQYF
>TRBJ2-3|TRBV30|-|13|-
TGTGCCTGGAGTGTACGACGTGCAGATACGCAGTATTTT
CAWSVRRADTQYF
>TRBJ2-1|TRBV7-6|-|16|TRBD2
TGTGCCAGCAGCGGGCCACTAGCGGGAGGTGGTGATGAGCAGTTCTTC
CASSGPLAGGGDEQFF
>TRBJ2-7|TRBV4-1|-|15|TRBD1
TGCGCCAGCAGCCTTACCGGGACAGGGGGCGCCGAGCAGTACTTC
CASSLTGTGGAEQYF
>TRBJ1-1|TRBV12-5|-|12|-
TGTGCTAGTGGTCTTGGGGCGGGAGAAGCTTTCTTT
CASGLGAGEAFF
>TRBJ1-6|TRBV3-1/TRBV3-2|-|15|TRBD1
TGTGCCAGCGGGGGACAGAGCTCCTATAATTCACCCCTCCACTTT
CASGGQSSYNSPLHF
>TRBJ2-2|TRBV28|once|18|TRBD1
TGTGCCAGCAGTGGGATTTACGGACAGGGAGCGAACACCGGGGAGCTGTTTTTT
CASSGIYGQGANTGELFF
>TRBJ1-4|TRBV18|-|16|-
TGTGCCAGCTCGTCAAGTCCCCCCGCAACTAATGAAAAACTGTTTTTT
CASSSSPPATNEKLFF
>TRBJ1-1|TRBV11-2|-|16|-
TGTGCCAGCAGCTTAGATCTTGGCCCGCTGAACACTGAAGCTTTCTTT
CASSLDLGPLNTEAFF
>TRBJ2-3|TRBV11-2|-|18|TRBD2
TGTGCCAGCAGACCAGGCCCCCCGACTAGCGTCTTCACAGATACGCAGTATTTT
CASRPGPPTSVFTDTQYF
>TRBJ2-3|TRBV14|-|17|-
TGTGCCAGCAGCCAAGTTGTTCGAGCCACCGCCCCCCGCCAGCCGTATTTT
CASSQVVRATAPRQPYF
>TRBJ2-7|TRBV27|-|15|-
TGTGCCAGCAGTCATCGTCCTAGCACCGTAGGTGAGCAGTACTTC
CASSHRPSTVGEQYF
>TRBJ1-4|TRBV29-1|-|13|-
TGCAGCGTCATGGGGAGAGGGTATGAAAAACTGTTTTTT
CSVMGRGYEKLFF
>TRBJ2-1|TRBV23-1|-|18|TRBD2
TGCGCCAGCAGTCAATATGGGACACAAAGCGGGAGGGCCAATGAGCAGTTCTTC
CASSQYGTQSGRANEQFF
>TRBJ2-6|TRBV18|-|16|-
TGTGCCAGCTCCAGGGGACTTAACTCTGGGGCCAACGTCCTGACTTTC
CASSRGLNSGANVLTF
>TRBJ1-4|TRBV4-1|-|16|-
TGCGCCAGCAGCCAAGCCCCCTGGTCAACTAATGAAAAACTGTTTTTT
CASSQAPWSTNEKLFF
>TRBJ2-5|TRBV9|once|15|-
TGTGCCAGCAGCGTAGGGGGTAGGAACAGGAAGACCCAGTACTTC
CASSVGGRNRKTQYF
>TRBJ1-1|TRBV12-3/TRBV12-4|-|12|-
TGTGCCAGCAGCCACGCCCTTATTGAAGCTTTCTTT
CASSHALIEAFF
>TRBJ1-1|TRBV7-8|-|13|TRBD1
TGTGCCAGCAGCTTAGCCGGACAGGGGGAAGCTTTCTTT
CASSLAGQGEAFF
>TRBJ1-1|TRBV7-9|-|12|-
TGTGCCAGCAGCTTTGAGAACACTGAAGCTTTCTTT
CASSFENTEAFF
>TRBJ1-4|TRBV11-1|-|12|-
TGTGCCAGCAGCTTATTTGGTGAAAAACTGTTTTTT
CASSLFGEKLFF
>TRBJ1-2|TRBV3-1/TRBV3-2|-|15|TRBD1
TGTGCCAGCAGCCTTGGGACAGGGGGACGCTATGGCTACACCTTC
CASSLGTGGRYGYTF
>TRBJ2-1|TRBV5-5|-|15|TRBD1
TGTGCCAGCAGCGACCCCGGGACAGGGAAAAATGAGCAGTTCTTC
CASSDPGTGKNEQFF
>TRBJ2-5|TRBV10-1|-|16|-
TGCGCCAGCAGTGAGTCTGGAGGGGCTGGTCAAGAGACCCAGTACTTC
CASSESGGAGQETQYF
>TRBJ2-3|TRBV11-2|-|14|-
TGTGCCAGCAGCTCACAGGGACCAACAGATACGCAGTATTTT
CASSSQGPTDTQYF
>TRBJ1-2|TRBV28|-|15|TRBD1
TGTGCCAGCAGATTATCGGACAGGGGCAGGGATGGCTACACCTTC
CASRLSDRGRDGYTF
>TRBJ1-2|TRBV9|-|16|-
TGTGCCAGCAGCGTAGGCGGGCAGGGGAACACCTATGGCTACACCTTC
CASSVGGQGNTYGYTF
>TRBJ1-5|TRBV28|few|12|-
TGTGCCAGCAGGGACAGCAATCAGCCCCAGCATTTT
CASRDSNQPQHF
>TRBJ1-1|TRBV4-3|-|13|-
TGCGCCAGCAGCCTAACAGGGAACACTGAAGCTTTCTTT
CASSLTGNTEAFF
>TRBJ2-3|TRBV19|-|15|TRBD1
TGTGCCAGTAAACACAGGGGTTTTCGCACAGATACGCAGTATTTT
CASKHRGFRTDTQYF
>TRBJ2-5|TRBV6-5|-|13|TRBD1
TGTGCCAGCAGCCACAGGGGGCGGGAGACCCAGTACTTC
CASSHRGRETQYF
>TRBJ2-1|TRBV7-9|-|12|-
TGTGCCAGCAGCTTACTCGCAAATGAGCAGTTCTTC
CASSLLANEQFF
>TRBJ1-4|TRBV7-2|-|15|TRBD1
TGTGCCAGCAGCCTTTATGACAGGGGAGGAGAAAAACTGTTTTTT
CASSLYDRGGEKLFF
>TRBJ1-5|TRBV20-1|-|16|TRBD1
TGCAGTGCTAGTGTCAGGACAGGGGGACCCAATCAGCCCCAGCATTTT
CSASVRTGGPNQPQHF
>TRBJ1-5|TRBV2|-|12|-
TGTGCCAGCGGAGATAGCAATCAGCCCCAGCATTTT
CASGDSNQPQHF
>TRBJ1-1|TRBV27|-|14|-
TGTGCCAGCCTTCGGGACACTTCGAACACTGAAGCTTTCTTT
CASLRDTSNTEAFF
>TRBJ1-5|TRBV7-2|-|15|TRBD1
TGTGCCAGCAGCCAGCGGACAGGGCGGAATCAGCCCCAGCATTTT
CASSQRTGRNQPQHF
>TRBJ1-1|TRBV7-9|-|13|-
TGTGCCAGCAGCTTCGGACCGAACACTGAAGCTTTCTTT
CASSFGPNTEAFF